Reported below is one T cell receptor (beta chain). What it binds is unknown. Genomic DNA of each subset was evenly split across several immunoSEQ plates. Sequencing used immunoSEQ multiplex PCR; TCRdb keeps in-frame clones, though not all of them. The sample has a few hundred thousand clones, over 50% seen once; the top ten hold over 8.5%. The data originate from a study of shared clonotypes between healthy human individuals. Notes on the study in general: Non-shared clonotypes had lower generation probabilities than clonotypes shared by all four sorted-subset donors.

Trimming removed 6 bases from V and 8 bases from J; junction bases left unmatched: 12. CDR1 and CDR2 (germline): SQVTM, ANQGSEA. The CDR3 totals 16 residues. Input material: memory CD4+ T cells sorted from blood. Indicated subset: CD45RA-negative fraction. The chain recombines TRBV29-1 with TRBJ2-1, with 14 bases fitting TRBD2. The receptor comes from a man younger than 40 in good health. For the CDR3, the DNA is TGCAGCGTGGGGACTAGCGGGAGATTTAGTGGCCATGAGCAGTTCTTC. Translating it yields CSVGTSGRFSGHEQFF.